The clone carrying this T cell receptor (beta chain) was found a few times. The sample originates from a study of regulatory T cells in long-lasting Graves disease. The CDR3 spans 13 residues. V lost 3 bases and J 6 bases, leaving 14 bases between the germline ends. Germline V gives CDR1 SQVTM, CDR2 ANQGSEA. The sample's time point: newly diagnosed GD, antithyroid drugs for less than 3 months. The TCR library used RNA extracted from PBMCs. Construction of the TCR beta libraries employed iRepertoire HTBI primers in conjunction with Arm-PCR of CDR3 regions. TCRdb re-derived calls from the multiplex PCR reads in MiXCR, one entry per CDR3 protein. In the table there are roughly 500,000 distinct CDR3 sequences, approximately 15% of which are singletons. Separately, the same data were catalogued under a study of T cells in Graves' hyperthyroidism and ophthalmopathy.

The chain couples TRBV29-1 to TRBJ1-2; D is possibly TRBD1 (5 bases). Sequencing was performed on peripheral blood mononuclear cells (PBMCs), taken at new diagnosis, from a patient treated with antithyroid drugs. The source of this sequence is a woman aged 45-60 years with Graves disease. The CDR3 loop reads CSVESGFGDGYTF. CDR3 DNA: TGCAGCGTTGAGTCAGGGTTCGGTGATGGCTACACCTTC.